This T cell receptor (beta chain) is drawn from a study of molecular identifiers for immune sequencing clone quantification. Whole-study results and caveats: The share of molecules held by clones above 20 RNA copies was over 99% in effector cells and under 1% in naive cells.

TCRdb redid the calling of the PCR reads with MiXCR, one entry per CDR3 protein. The table includes a few hundred thousand distinct CDR3 sequences, less than 30% detected once. Per germline, CDR1 MNHEY and CDR2 SVGEGT. V was cut by 7 bases and J by 4 bases, with 16 bases left in between. The CDR3 covers 14 residues. A few counts support this clonotype. Its antigen is still unknown. V is TRBV6-2 or TRBV6-3 and J is TRBJ1-1, with D tentatively TRBD1 (6 bases). The specimen was naive CD8+ T cells from blood, with Jurkat cell RNA spiked in. Noted subset: FACS-sorted CD8+CD4-CCR7+CD45RA+ naive T cells. The sequence came from a human donor in good health. Some libraries in this study had Jurkat cell RNA spiked in. The CDR3 loop is CASKRGGGGTEAFF. The CDR3 nucleotides are TGTGCCAGCAAGAGGGGAGGGGGAGGCACTGAAGCTTTCTTT.